Listed below are T cell receptor beta chains from one sample, sequenced in a study of technical replicates of blood from a few donors. The table came from immunoSEQ multiplex PCR; TCRdb's copy has only in-frame clones and leaves some out. The sample lists more than 75,000 clones, under 95% occurring once. The sequencing sample was made of T cells isolated from PBMCs. The receptor set was obtained from a human donor in good health. Both conserved end residues are part of each CDR3. D genes are given only for firm matches. A row's size may be missing; if present it is once, few, many or a size class.

TRBV4-1	NA	TRBJ2-2	18	TRBD1	TGCGCCAGCAGCCAACTCCCAGCGATCGACAGGGGCTACGGGGAGCTGTTTTTT	CASSQLPAIDRGYGELFF
TRBV6-1	NA	TRBJ2-1	15	TRBD2	TGTGCCAGCAAGAACCTAGCGGGAGGGCCGGAGGAGCAGTTCTTC	CASKNLAGGPEEQFF
TRBV4-1	NA	TRBJ2-3	17	TRBD2	TGCGCCAGCAGCCAAGATCAGAGCGGGGGGGCCCAGGATACGCAGTATTTT	CASSQDQSGGAQDTQYF
TRBV28	NA	TRBJ1-3	15	NA	TGTGCCAGCAGTTTAGGGAGCGGATCTGGAAACACCATATATTTT	CASSLGSGSGNTIYF
TRBV28	NA	TRBJ2-7	13	NA	TGTGCCAGCAGTTTATCGTTCGGCTACGAGCAGTACTTC	CASSLSFGYEQYF
TRBV19	NA	TRBJ2-2	15	NA	TGTGCCAGTAGTATCCAAGACACAATCACCGGGGAGCTGTTTTTT	CASSIQDTITGELFF
TRBV7-9	NA	TRBJ1-2	19	NA	TGTGCCAGCAGCCATACCTTATCGCGTAACAGCGGCCTAAAGGATGGCTACACCTTC	CASSHTLSRNSGLKDGYTF
TRBV6-5	NA	TRBJ1-2	13	NA	TGTGCCAGCCACCTTGGGGCCGTATATGGCTACACCTTC	CASHLGAVYGYTF
TRBV7-8	once	TRBJ1-1	14	TRBD1	TGTGCCAGCAGCTTAGGGACAGGGCCCACTGAAGCTTTCTTT	CASSLGTGPTEAFF
TRBV30	NA	TRBJ2-2	15	NA	TGTGCCTGGGGCACGGGGGGCACGAACACCGGGGAGCTGTTTTTT	CAWGTGGTNTGELFF
TRBV6-5	once	TRBJ1-2	16	TRBD1	TGTGCCAGCAGTTACATTCCGGGACAGGGCCTATATGGCTACACCTTC	CASSYIPGQGLYGYTF
TRBV14	once	TRBJ1-4	14	NA	TGTGCCAGCAGCCTGACGATACAGGGCTCAGGGCTGTTTTTT	CASSLTIQGSGLFF
TRBV9	NA	TRBJ2-7	14	NA	TGTGCCAGCAGCCCTCAGGTTTCATCCTACGAGCAGTACTTC	CASSPQVSSYEQYF
TRBV5-4	few	TRBJ1-6	15	NA	TGTGCCAGCAGTTTCCAGACAGCCAGAAGCTCACCCCTCCACTTT	CASSFQTARSSPLHF
TRBV11-1	NA	TRBJ2-7	15	TRBD1	TGTGCCAGCAGCTTCCTCCGGGACAGGGCGGACGAGCAGTACTTC	CASSFLRDRADEQYF
TRBV4-1	NA	TRBJ1-6	14	NA	TGCGCCAGCAGCCAAGGGACAGTTAATTCACCCCTCCACTTT	CASSQGTVNSPLHF
TRBV28	NA	TRBJ2-7	14	TRBD2	TGTGCCAGCAGTTTTAGCGGGAGGGCAGACGAGCAGTACTTC	CASSFSGRADEQYF
TRBV19	few	TRBJ1-1	13	NA	TGTGCCAGTAGTTCTGTACAGGGATCTGAAGCTTTCTTT	CASSSVQGSEAFF
TRBV14	NA	TRBJ2-5	13	NA	TGTGCCAGCAGCGCGGTTGGGCAAGAGACCCAGTACTTC	CASSAVGQETQYF
TRBV19	once	TRBJ1-3	14	TRBD1	TGTGCCAGTACCCCAGGGGGCTCTGGAAACACCATATATTTT	CASTPGGSGNTIYF
TRBV7-8	NA	TRBJ2-1	13	NA	TGTGCCAGCAGCTTAGAGACTCCAAATGAGCAGTTCTTC	CASSLETPNEQFF
TRBV7-9	once	TRBJ2-7	13	NA	TGTGCCAGCAGCTACGCTGCGGGATACGAGCAGTACTTC	CASSYAAGYEQYF
TRBV4-1	NA	TRBJ2-7	14	TRBD1	TGCGCCAGCAGCCAAGAAGGTCCAGGGGGAGAGCAGTACTTC	CASSQEGPGGEQYF
TRBV7-6	NA	TRBJ2-7	16	NA	TGTGCCAGCAGCTTAGACGGCGGCCAAAGCTCCTACGAGCAGTACTTC	CASSLDGGQSSYEQYF
TRBV9	NA	TRBJ2-7	15	TRBD1	TGTGCCAGCAGCAGACAGGGTGGGACCTCCTACGAGCAGTACTTC	CASSRQGGTSYEQYF
TRBV5-4	NA	TRBJ1-3	16	NA	TGTGCCAGCAGCCGGGACTCCGGTTGGGTAGGAAACACCATATATTTT	CASSRDSGWVGNTIYF
TRBV4-2	NA	TRBJ2-2	16	TRBD2	TGTGCCAGCAGCAGTAAGCGGGGGTCGACCACCGGGGAGCTGTTTTTT	CASSSKRGSTTGELFF
TRBV28	NA	TRBJ2-7	16	TRBD2	TGTGCCAGCAGTTTTCATTCTAGCGGGAGCTCCTACGAGCAGTACTTC	CASSFHSSGSSYEQYF
TRBV4-1	few	TRBJ2-5	13	NA	TGCGCCAGCAGGCGAACAGGGACGGAGACCCAGTACTTC	CASRRTGTETQYF
TRBV6-4	NA	TRBJ2-1	15	TRBD2	TGTGCCAGCAGTGACGAGGCGGGGGGAAACAATGAGCAGTTCTTC	CASSDEAGGNNEQFF
TRBV27	NA	TRBJ1-1	15	NA	TGTGCCAGCAGCCTAGGGGCAGGTGGGAACACTGAAGCTTTCTTT	CASSLGAGGNTEAFF
TRBV7-8	once	TRBJ1-1	15	TRBD1	TGTGCCAGCAGCTTACAGGGACAGATGAACACTGAAGCTTTCTTT	CASSLQGQMNTEAFF
TRBV7-9	few	TRBJ1-1	14	NA	TGTGCCAGCAGCTCAGAGGCCTTCGGGACTGAAGCTTTCTTT	CASSSEAFGTEAFF
TRBV18	NA	TRBJ1-1	12	NA	TGTGCCAGCTCCACTATGAACACTGAAGCTTTCTTT	CASSTMNTEAFF
TRBV5-1	NA	TRBJ1-1	16	TRBD1	TGCGCCAGCAGCTTACTTCCGGGACAGGGGGCATCTGAAGCTTTCTTT	CASSLLPGQGASEAFF
TRBV25-1	NA	TRBJ2-4	12	NA	TGTGCCAGCAGTGCCAGGTTTGACGATCAGTACTTC	CASSARFDDQYF
TRBV29-1	NA	TRBJ2-2	14	NA	TGCAGCGTTCTTCAGGGCGTCAACACCGGGGAGCTGTTTTTT	CSVLQGVNTGELFF
TRBV27	once	TRBJ2-7	15	TRBD1	TGTGCCAGCAGTTTTTGGGGACAGAGCTCCTACGAGCAGTACTTC	CASSFWGQSSYEQYF
TRBV7-9	NA	TRBJ2-3	16	TRBD2	TGTGCCAGCAGCTACGGACTAGCGGGAGGCACAGATACGCAGTATTTT	CASSYGLAGGTDTQYF
TRBV29-1	NA	TRBJ1-4	15	NA	TGCAGCGTTGGGGTAAGGGGCCCAACTAATGAAAAACTGTTTTTT	CSVGVRGPTNEKLFF
TRBV6-1	NA	TRBJ2-2	12	NA	TGTGCCAGCAGTGCGGACACCGGGGAGCTGTTTTTT	CASSADTGELFF
TRBV5-6	NA	TRBJ1-2	13	TRBD1	TGTGCCAGCAGCTTGGACAGGGGCTATGGCTACACCTTC	CASSLDRGYGYTF
TRBV7-2	once	TRBJ2-7	14	NA	TGTGCCAGCAGCTTAGTCTCCGGGGAATGGGTGCAGTACTTC	CASSLVSGEWVQYF
TRBV9	NA	TRBJ1-1	15	NA	TGTGCCAGCAGCGTAGCTTTGGGGAGGAACACTGAAGCTTTCTTT	CASSVALGRNTEAFF
TRBV5-1	NA	TRBJ2-7	13	NA	TGCGCCAGCAGCTTAAGGACAGCCTACGAGCAGTACTTC	CASSLRTAYEQYF